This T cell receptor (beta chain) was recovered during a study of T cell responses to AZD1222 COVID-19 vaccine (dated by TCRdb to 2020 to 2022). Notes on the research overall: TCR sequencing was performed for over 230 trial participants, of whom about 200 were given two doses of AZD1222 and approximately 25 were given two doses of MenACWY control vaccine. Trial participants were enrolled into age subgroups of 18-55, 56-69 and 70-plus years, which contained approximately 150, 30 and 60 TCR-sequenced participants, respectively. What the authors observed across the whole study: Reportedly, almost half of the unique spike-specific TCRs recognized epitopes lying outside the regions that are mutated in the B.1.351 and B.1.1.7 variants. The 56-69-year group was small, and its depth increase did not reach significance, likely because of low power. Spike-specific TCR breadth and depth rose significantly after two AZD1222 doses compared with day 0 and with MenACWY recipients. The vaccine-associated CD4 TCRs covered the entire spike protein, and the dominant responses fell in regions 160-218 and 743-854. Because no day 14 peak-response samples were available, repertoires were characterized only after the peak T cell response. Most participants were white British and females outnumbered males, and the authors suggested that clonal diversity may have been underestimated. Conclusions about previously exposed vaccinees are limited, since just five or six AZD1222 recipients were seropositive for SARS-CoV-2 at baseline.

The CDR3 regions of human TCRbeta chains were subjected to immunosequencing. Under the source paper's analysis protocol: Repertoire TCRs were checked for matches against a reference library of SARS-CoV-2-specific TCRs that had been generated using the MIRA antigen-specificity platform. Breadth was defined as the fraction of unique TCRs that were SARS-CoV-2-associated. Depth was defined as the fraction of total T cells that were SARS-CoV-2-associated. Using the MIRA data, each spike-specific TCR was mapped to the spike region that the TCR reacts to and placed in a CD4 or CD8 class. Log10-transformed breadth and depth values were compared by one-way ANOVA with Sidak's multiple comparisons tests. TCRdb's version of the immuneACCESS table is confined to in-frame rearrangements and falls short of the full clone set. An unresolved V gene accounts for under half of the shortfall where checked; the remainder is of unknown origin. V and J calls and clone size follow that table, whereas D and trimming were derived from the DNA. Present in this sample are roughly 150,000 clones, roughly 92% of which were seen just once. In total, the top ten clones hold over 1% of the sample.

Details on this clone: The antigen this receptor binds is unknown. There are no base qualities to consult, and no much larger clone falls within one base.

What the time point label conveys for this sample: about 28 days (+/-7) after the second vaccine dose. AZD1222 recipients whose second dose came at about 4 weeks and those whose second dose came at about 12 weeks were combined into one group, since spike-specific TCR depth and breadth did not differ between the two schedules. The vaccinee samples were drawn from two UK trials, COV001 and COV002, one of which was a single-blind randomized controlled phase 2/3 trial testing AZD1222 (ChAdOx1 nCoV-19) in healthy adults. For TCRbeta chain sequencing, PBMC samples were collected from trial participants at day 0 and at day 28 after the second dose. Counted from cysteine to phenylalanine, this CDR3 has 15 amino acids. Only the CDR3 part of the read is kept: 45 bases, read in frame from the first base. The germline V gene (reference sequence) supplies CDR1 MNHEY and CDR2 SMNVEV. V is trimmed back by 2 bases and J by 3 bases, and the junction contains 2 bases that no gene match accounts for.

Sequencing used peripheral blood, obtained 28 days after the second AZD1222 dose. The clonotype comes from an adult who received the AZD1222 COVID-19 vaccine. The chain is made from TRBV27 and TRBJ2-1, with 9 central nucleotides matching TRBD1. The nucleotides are TGTGCCAGCAGTTTAGGGGACAGGGACTACAATGAGCAGTTCTTC. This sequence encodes CASSLGDRDYNEQFF.